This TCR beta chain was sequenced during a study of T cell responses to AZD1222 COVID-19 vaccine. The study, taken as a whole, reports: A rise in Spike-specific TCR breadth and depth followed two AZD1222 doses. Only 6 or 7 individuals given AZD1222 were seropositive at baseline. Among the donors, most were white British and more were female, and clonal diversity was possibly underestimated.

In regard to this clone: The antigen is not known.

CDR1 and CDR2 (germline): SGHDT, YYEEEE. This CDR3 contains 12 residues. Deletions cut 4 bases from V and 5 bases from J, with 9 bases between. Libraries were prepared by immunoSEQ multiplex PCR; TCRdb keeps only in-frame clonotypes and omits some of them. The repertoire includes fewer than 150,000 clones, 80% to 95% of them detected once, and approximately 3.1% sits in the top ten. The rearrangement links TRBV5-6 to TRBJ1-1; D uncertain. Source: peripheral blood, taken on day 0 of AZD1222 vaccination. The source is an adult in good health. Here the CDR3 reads CASSRGGTEAFF. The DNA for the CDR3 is TGTGCCAGCAGCCGGGGTGGGACTGAAGCTTTCTTT.